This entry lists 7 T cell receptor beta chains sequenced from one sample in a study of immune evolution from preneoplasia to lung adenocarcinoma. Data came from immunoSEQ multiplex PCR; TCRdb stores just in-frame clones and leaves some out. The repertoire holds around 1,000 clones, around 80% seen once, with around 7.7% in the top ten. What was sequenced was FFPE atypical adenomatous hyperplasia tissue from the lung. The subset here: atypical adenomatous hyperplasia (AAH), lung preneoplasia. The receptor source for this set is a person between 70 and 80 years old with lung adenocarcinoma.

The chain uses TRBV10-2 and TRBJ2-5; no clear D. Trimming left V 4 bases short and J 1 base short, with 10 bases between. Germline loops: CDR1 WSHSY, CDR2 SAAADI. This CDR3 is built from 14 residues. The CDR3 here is CASSVVGSQETQYF. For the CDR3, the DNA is TGCGCCAGCAGTGTGGTGGGGTCCCAAGAGACCCAGTACTTC.

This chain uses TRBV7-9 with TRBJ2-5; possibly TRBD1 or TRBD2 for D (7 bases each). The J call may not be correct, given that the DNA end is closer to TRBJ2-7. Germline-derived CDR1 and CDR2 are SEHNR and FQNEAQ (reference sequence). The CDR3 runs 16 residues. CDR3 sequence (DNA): TGTGCCAGCAGCTTAGTCGGGGAGGGACAGTCGGACGAGCAGTACTTC. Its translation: CASSLVGEGQSDEQYF.

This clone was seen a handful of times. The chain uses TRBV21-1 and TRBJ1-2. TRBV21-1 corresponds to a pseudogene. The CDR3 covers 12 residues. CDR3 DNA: TGTGCCAGCCTGTTAATAACCGGTGGCTACACCTTC. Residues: CASLLITGGYTF.

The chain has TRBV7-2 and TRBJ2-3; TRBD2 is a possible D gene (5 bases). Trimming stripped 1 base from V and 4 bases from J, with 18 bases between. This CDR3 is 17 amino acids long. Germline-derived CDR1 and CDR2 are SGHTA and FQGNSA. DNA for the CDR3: TGTGCCAGCAGCTTAGTGTTTCCAGGAGGTCGCCCAGATACGCAGTATTTT. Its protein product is CASSLVFPGGRPDTQYF.

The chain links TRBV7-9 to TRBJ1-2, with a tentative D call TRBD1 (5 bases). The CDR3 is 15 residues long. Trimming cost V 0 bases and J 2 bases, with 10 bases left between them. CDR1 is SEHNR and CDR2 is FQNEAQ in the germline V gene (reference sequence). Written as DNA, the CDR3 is TGTGCCAGCAGCTTAGCGCAGGGAGTAAACTATGGCTACACCTTC. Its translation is CASSLAQGVNYGYTF.

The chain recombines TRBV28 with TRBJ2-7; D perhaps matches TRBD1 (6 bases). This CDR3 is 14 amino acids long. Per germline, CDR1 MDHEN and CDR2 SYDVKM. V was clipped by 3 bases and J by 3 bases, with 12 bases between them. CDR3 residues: CASSFGDKDYEQYF. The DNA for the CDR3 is TGTGCCAGCAGTTTTGGGGACAAGGACTACGAGCAGTACTTC.

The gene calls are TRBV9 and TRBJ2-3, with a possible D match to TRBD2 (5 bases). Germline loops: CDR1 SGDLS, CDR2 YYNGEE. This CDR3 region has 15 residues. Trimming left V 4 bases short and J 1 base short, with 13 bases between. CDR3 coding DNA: TGTGCCAGCAGCCCGGGTGGGGAGCGCACAGATACGCAGTATTTT. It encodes CASSPGGERTDTQYF.